The clone carrying this T cell receptor beta chain was recorded only once. V shed 3 bases and J shed 5 bases, with 13 bases lying between them. The CDR3 length is 13 residues. The germline CDR1 and CDR2 sequences are GTSNPN and SVGIG (reference sequence). This entry comes from a study of early T cells in non-severe SARS-CoV-2 infection. On the study more broadly: Sequenced material consisted of bulk RNA (from unsorted whole blood), and chains were unpaired.

TCRdb reanalysed the 5' RACE reads using MiXCR and keeps one entry per CDR3 protein. This sample yields approximately 100,000 distinct CDR3 sequences, of which roughly 17% are seen a single time; 1.3% belongs to the top ten. Sequencing was performed on whole blood. This chain uses TRBV30 with TRBJ1-2; D remains ambiguous. The origin of this receptor is an adult who was a healthcare worker with PCR-confirmed SARS-CoV-2 infection or an uninfected control (not recorded which). The CDR3 DNA reads as TGTGCCTGGAGGGTTCCCCCGGGATATGGCTACACCTTC. It is translated as CAWRVPPGYGYTF.